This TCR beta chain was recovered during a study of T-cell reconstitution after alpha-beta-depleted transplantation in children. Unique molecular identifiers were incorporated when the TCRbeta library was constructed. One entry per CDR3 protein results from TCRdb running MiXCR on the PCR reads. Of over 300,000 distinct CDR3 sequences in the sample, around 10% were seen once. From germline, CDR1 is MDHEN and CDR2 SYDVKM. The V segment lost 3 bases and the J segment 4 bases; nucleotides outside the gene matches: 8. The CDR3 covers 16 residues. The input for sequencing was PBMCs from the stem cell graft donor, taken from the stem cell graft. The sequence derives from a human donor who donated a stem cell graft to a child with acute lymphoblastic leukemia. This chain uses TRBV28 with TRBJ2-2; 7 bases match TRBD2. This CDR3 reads CASSFRGVRVTGELFF. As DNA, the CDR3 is TGTGCCAGCAGTTTTCGGGGGGTTAGGGTCACCGGGGAGCTGTTTTTT. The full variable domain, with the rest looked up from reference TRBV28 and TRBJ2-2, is DVKVTQSSRYLVKRTGEKVFLECVQDMDHENMFWYRQDPGLGLRLIYFSYDVKMKEKGDIPEGYSVSREKKERFSLILESASTNQTSMYLCASSFRGVRVTGELFFGEGSRLTVL.